The clone carrying this T cell receptor beta chain came up a few times. The antigen is unknown. With 0 bases clipped from V and 10 bases from J, the junction kept 13 bases outside the gene matches. The V gene's germline CDR1 is LGHNA and CDR2 YNFKEQ. CDR3 size: 18 residues. Profiling relied on immunoSEQ multiplex PCR, and the TCRdb table lists in-frame clones only, not all of them. The repertoire holds 25,000 to 30,000 clones, with approximately 70% as singletons. This specimen comes from a study of PD-1 blockade in classical Hodgkin lymphoma. Findings and limits, study-wide: Sources of repertoire differences remain undefined, possibly disease activity or prior therapy. The diversity seen at baseline in complete responders resembled that of newly diagnosed patients. When set against healthy donors, newly diagnosed patients were reported to show lower baseline TCR diversity.

Every patient was affected by relapse after autologous stem cell transplantation, while exposure to brentuximab vedotin was not uniform. The input for sequencing was peripheral blood mononuclear cells (PBMCs), taken before the second cycle of nivolumab. The source is a human donor with classical Hodgkin lymphoma. The chain uses TRBV4-2 and TRBJ2-1, with TRBD1 identical over 12 bases. CDR3 nucleotide sequence: TGTGCCAGCAGCCAAGATCAGATTACGGGACAGGGGGCATGGGAGCAGTTCTTC. Translation: CASSQDQITGQGAWEQFF.